This TCR beta chain appears in the sequencing data of a study of blood T cell repertoires in COVID-19. The germline V gene encodes CDR1 KGHDR and CDR2 SFDVKD. Trimming pared 4 bases from V and 10 bases from J, leaving 13 bases between. This CDR3 has 12 amino acids. The table lists this clone with a few counts. Some clones are missing from TCRdb's copy, which holds only in-frame ones; the method was immunoSEQ multiplex PCR. The data show 150,000 to 250,000 clones, roughly four fifths seen once. This clonotype was sampled from a man aged 40-49 years who had recovered from COVID-19. Sequenced input: PBMCs or T cells enriched from blood (not recorded which). The chain joins TRBV24-1 to TRBJ2-7; D unclear. The CDR3 protein is CATSDPVRNQYF. CDR3 sequence (DNA): TGTGCCACCAGTGACCCTGTGAGGAACCAGTACTTC.